The 2 T cell receptor beta chains presented below share a single source sample, sequenced in a study of blood T cell repertoires in COVID-19. Using immunoSEQ multiplex PCR, the repertoire was profiled, and TCRdb retains in-frame clones only, with some absent. The repertoire consists of 97,000 or so clones, with around 80% occurring once and the leading ten covering 8% to 13%. What was sequenced was peripheral blood. The receptors were sampled from a man in his sixties or seventies with acute or convalescent COVID-19.

This clone has only one observation. The V call is TRBV10-3, the J call TRBJ1-2; D perhaps matches TRBD1 (6 bases). The germline gives CDR1 ENHRY, CDR2 SYGVKD. The V gene lost 0 bases and the J gene lost 3 bases, with 14 bases spanning the gap. The CDR3 sequence is 16 residues long. In DNA, the CDR3 is TGTGCCATCAGTGAGTCTGTAGGGGGTAAGGACTATGGCTACACCTTC. This codes for CAISESVGGKDYGYTF.

The chain has TRBV9 and TRBJ2-6; possible D gene TRBD1, 6 bases. Germline CDR1 and CDR2: SGDLS and YYNGEE. CDR3 size: 17 residues. The germline V and J ends were trimmed by 0 bases and 0 bases, with 10 bases remaining between them. The CDR3: CASSVVGHPSGANVLTF. Here the CDR3 DNA reads TGTGCCAGCAGCGTAGTGGGACACCCCTCTGGGGCCAACGTCCTGACTTTC.